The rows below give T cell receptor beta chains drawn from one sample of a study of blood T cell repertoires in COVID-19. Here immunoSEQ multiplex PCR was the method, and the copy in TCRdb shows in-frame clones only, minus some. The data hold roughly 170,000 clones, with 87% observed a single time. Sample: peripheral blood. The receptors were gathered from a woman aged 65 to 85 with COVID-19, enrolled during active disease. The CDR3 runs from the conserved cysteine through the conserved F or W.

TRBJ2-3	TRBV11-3	CASSLELTDTQYF
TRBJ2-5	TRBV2	CASSGHPAGGVGETQYF
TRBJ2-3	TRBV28	CASIPGQGKLGTQYF
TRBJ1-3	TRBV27	CASSPSDRAGNTIYF
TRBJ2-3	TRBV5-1	CASSLTSDTQYF
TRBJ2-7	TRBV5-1	CASSSGTLSYEQYF
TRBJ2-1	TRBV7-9	CASSLSLGLAGDNEQFF
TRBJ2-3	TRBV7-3	CASSLFRYRGTKGNFTDTQYF
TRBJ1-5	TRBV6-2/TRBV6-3	CASSYSSQADLSNQPQHF
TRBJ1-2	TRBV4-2	CASSQDSGDTNYGYTF
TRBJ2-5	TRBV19	CASSIKETQYF